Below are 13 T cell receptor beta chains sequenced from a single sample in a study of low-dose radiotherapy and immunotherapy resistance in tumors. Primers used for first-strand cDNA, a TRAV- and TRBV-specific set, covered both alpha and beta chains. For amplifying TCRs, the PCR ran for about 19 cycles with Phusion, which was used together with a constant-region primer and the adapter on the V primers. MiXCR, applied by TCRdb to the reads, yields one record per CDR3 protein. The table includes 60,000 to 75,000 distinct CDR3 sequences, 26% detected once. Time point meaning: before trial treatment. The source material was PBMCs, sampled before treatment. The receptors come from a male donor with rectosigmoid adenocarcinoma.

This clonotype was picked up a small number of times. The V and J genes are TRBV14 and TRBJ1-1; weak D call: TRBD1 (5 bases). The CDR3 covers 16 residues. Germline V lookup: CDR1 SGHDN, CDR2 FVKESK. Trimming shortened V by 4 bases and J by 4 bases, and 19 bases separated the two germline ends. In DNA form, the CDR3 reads TGTGCCAGCAGCCCCTCCGGGACTAGCAGGAGCACTGAAGCTTTCTTT. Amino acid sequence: CASSPSGTSRSTEAFF.

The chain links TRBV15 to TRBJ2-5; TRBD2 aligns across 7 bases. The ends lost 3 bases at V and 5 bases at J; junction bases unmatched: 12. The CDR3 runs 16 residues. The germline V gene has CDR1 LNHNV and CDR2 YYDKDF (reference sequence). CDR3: CATSRATSKSVETQYF. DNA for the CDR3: TGTGCCACCAGCAGGGCGACTAGCAAGAGTGTGGAGACCCAGTACTTC.

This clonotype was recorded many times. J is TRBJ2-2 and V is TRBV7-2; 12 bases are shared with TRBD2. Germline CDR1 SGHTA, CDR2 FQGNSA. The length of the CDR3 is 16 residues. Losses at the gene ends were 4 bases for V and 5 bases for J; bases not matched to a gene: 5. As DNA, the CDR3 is TGTGCCAGCAGCTCCCAAGGACTAGCGGGAACCGGGGAGCTGTTTTTT. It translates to CASSSQGLAGTGELFF. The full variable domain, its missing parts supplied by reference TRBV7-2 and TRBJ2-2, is GAGVSQSPSNKVTEKGKDVELRCDPISGHTALYWYRQSLGQGLEFLIYFQGNSAPDKSGLPSDRFSAERTGGSVSTLTIQRTQQEDSAVYLCASSSQGLAGTGELFFGEGSRLTVL.

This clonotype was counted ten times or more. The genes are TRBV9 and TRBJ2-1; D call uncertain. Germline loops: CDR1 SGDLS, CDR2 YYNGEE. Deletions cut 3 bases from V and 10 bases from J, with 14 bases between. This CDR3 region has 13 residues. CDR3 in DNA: TGTGCCAGCAGCGAAGACCCAATCGGAGAGCAGTTCTTC. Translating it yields CASSEDPIGEQFF.

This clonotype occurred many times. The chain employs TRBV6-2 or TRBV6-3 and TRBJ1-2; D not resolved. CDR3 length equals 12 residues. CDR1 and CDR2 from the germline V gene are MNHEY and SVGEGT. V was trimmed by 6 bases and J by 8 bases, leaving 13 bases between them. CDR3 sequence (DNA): TGTGCCAGCAGCCCCCGACGGGAGGGCTACACCTTC. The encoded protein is CASSPRREGYTF.

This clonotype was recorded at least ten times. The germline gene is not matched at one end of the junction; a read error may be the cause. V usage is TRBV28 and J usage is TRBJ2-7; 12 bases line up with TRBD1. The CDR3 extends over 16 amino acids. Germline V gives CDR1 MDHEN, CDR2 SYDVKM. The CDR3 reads CASSLFGTGGSYEQYF. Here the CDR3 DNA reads TGTGCCAGCAGCTTATTCGGGACAGGGGGCAGTTACGAGCAGTACTTC.

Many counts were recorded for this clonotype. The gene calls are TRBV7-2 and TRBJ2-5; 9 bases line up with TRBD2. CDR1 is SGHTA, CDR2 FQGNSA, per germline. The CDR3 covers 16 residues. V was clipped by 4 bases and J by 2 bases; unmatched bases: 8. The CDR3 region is CASSWAGGTGQETQYF. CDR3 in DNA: TGTGCCAGCAGCTGGGCGGGAGGGACGGGGCAAGAGACCCAGTACTTC.

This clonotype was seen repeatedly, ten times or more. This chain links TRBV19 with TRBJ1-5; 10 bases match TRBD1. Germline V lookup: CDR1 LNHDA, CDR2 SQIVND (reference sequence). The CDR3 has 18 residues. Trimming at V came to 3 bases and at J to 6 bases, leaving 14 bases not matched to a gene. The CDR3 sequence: CASSIVPGQGGFLQPQHF. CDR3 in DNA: TGTGCCAGTAGTATCGTCCCTGGACAGGGGGGATTTCTTCAGCCCCAGCATTTT.

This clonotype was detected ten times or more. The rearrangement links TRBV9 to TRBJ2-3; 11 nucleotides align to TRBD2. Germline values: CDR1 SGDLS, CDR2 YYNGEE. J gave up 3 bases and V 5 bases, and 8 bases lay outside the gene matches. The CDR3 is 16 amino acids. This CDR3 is CASSSTSGVRTDTQYF. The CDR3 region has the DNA TGTGCCAGCAGTTCGACTAGCGGGGTTCGAACAGATACGCAGTATTTT.

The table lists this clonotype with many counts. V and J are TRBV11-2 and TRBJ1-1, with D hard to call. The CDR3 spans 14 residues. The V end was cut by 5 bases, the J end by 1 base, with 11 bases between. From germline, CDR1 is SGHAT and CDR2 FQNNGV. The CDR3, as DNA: TGTGCCAGCAGCCCCGGTGTAGCGAACACTGAAGCTTTCTTT. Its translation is CASSPGVANTEAFF. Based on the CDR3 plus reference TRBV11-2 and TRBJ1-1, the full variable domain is EAGVAQSPRYKIIEKRQSVAFWCNPISGHATLYWYQQILGQGPKLLIQFQNNGVVDDSQLPKDRFSAERLKGVDSTLKIQPAKLEDSAVYLCASSPGVANTEAFFGQGTRLTVV.

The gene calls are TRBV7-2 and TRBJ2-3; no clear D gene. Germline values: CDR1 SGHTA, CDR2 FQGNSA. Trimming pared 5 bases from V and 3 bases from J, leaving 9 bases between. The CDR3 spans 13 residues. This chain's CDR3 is CASSPEVTDTQYF. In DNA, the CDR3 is TGTGCCAGCAGCCCCGAGGTGACAGATACGCAGTATTTT.

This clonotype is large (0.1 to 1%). Here the CDR3 DNA reads TGTGCCAGCAGTGAGGGGAACAGGGTGGACGGCTACACCTTC. This codes for CASSEGNRVDGYTF. The chain is built from TRBV25-1 and TRBJ1-2, with D possibly matching TRBD1 (6 bases). V lost 3 bases to trimming and J lost 8 bases, with 16 bases between them. The V gene's germline CDR1 is MGHDK and CDR2 SYGVNS. This CDR3 contains 14 residues.

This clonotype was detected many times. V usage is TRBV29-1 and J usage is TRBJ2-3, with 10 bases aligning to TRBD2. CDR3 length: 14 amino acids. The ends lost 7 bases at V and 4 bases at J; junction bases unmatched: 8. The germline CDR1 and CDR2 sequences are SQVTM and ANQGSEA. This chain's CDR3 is CSAGGAGGADTQYF. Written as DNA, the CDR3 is TGCAGCGCCGGAGGAGCGGGGGGGGCAGATACGCAGTATTTT.